The TCR beta chain under discussion was sequenced for a study of cytomegalovirus exposure and HLA in healthy donors. Study results and caveats: TCR sequences were mostly rare, though some public TCRs occurred in many donors. Most of the TCR beta V segments (in an earlier analysis) were productive either about 87% or about 30% of the time. A link between a missense DCLRE1C variant and TCR beta V- and J-gene trimming emerged from a later analysis. Immune exposure was documented only through CMV serostatus.

Germline V lookup: CDR1 SGHRS, CDR2 YFSETQ. Trimming took 4 bases from V and 3 from J, leaving 13 bases between them. The CDR3 runs 15 residues. For this clone: No antigen is known for it.

Use of 60 Vbeta and 13 Jbeta primers characterized the PCR. TCRdb's table, derived via immunoSEQ multiplex PCR, lists solely in-frame clones and lacks some. Found here are fewer than 100,000 clones; the top ten clones hold 0.58%. This sequence originates from a man over 45 in good health and CMV-seronegative. This chain connects TRBV5-1 to TRBJ2-2, with D possibly TRBD2 on 6 matching bases. The specimen was PBMCs. CDR3 sequence: CASSQTGGDTGELFF. CDR3 coding DNA: TGCGCCAGCAGCCAAACCGGGGGAGACACCGGGGAGCTGTTTTTT.